The clone carrying this TCR beta chain was detected a few times. Its specificity is unknown. Preparation of the TCRbeta library was carried out with unique molecular identifiers. Each CDR3 protein gets one entry after TCRdb re-called the PCR reads with MiXCR. In the table there are about a million distinct CDR3 sequences, 25% to 30% of which are singletons. This record belongs to a study of T-cell reconstitution after alpha-beta-depleted transplantation in children. Study-wide points: Several hundred graft clones that had expanded were reportedly the source of alpha-beta T cells about two months after transplant. The study traced high day-60 TCRbeta diversity in some patients to surviving recipient T cells and thymic progenitors. One year post-transplant, T-cell counts and diversity were largely derived from T cells produced anew.

The CDR3 has 15 amino acids. Trimming stripped 3 bases from V and 3 bases from J, with 12 bases between. The sequence was collected from a boy under two years old who had a stem cell transplant for SCID, so the T cells may come from the graft donor. This rearrangement joins TRBV12-3 or TRBV12-4 to TRBJ2-1; D is tentatively TRBD1 or TRBD2 (6 bases each). The material was PBMCs, mostly from graft donor cells, obtained 360 days after TCRalphabeta/CD19-depleted stem cell transplant. The CDR3: CASSFGGRVYNEQFF. The CDR3 coding sequence is TGTGCCAGCAGTTTTGGGGGGCGCGTCTACAATGAGCAGTTCTTC.